This TCR beta chain was captured in a study of T-cell memory formation after mild COVID-19. The CDR3 spans 13 residues. V was shortened by 5 bases and J by 2 bases, with 7 bases between the two germline ends. Each CDR3 protein is one row after TCRdb ran MiXCR on the 5' RACE reads. The sample has some 160,000 distinct CDR3 sequences, less than 40% seen once. V usage is TRBV12-3 or TRBV12-4 and J usage is TRBJ2-1; unclear D gene. This TCR was recovered from an adult woman who had mild COVID-19 (a few samples of this study predate the infection). Cell type and time point are not known. Sequenced material: PBMCs or a T cell subset sorted from them (not recorded which). The CDR3 reads CASSPDPYNEQFF. CDR3 in DNA: TGTGCCAGCAGTCCCGACCCCTACAATGAGCAGTTCTTC.